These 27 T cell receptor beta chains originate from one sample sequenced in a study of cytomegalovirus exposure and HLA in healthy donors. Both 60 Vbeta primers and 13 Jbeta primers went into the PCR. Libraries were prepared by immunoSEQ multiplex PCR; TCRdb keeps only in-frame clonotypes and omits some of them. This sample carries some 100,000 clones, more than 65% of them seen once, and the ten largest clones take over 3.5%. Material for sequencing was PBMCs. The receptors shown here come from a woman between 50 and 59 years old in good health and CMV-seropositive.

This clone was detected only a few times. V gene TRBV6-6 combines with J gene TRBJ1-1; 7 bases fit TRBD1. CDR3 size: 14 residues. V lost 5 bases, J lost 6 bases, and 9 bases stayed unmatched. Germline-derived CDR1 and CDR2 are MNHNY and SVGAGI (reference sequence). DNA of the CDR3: TGTGCCAGCAGTGGGGGGACAGCCATCCCTGAAGCTTTCTTT. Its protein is CASSGGTAIPEAFF.

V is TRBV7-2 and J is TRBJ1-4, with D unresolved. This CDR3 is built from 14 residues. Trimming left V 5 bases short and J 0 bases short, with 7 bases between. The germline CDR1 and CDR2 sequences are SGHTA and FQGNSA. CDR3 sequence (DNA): TGTGCCAGCAGCCAAGGAGCAACTAATGAAAAACTGTTTTTT. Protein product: CASSQGATNEKLFF.

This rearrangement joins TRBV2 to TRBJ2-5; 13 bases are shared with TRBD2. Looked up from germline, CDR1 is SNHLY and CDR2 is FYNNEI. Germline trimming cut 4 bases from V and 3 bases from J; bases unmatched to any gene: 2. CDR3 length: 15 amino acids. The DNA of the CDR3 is TGTGCCAGCAGTGTCGGGACTAGCGGGAAAGAGACCCAGTACTTC. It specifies CASSVGTSGKETQYF.

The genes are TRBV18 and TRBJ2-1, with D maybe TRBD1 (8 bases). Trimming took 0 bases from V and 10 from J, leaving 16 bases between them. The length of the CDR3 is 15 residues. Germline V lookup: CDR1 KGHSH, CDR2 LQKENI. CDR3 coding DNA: TGTGCCAGCTCACCACCGGCACAGGGGGGGATAGAGCAGTTCTTC. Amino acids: CASSPPAQGGIEQFF. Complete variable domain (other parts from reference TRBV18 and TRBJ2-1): NAGVMQNPRHLVRRRGQEARLRCSPMKGHSHVYWYRQLPEEGLKFMVYLQKENIIDESGMPKERFSAEFPKEGPSILRIQQVVRGDSAAYFCASSPPAQGGIEQFFGPGTRLTVL.

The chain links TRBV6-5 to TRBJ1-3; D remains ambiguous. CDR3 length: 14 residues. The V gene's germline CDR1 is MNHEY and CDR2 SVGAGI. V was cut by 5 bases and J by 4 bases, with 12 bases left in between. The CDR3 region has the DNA TGTGCCAGCAGTGAAACAACAGTAGGAAACACCATATATTTT. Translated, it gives CASSETTVGNTIYF.

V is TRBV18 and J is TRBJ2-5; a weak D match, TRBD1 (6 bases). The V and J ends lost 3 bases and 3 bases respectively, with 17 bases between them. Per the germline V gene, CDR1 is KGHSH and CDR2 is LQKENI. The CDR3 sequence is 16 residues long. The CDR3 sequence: CASSPRDGKGEETQYF. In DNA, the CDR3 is TGTGCCAGCTCACCTCGGGACGGGAAGGGGGAAGAGACCCAGTACTTC.

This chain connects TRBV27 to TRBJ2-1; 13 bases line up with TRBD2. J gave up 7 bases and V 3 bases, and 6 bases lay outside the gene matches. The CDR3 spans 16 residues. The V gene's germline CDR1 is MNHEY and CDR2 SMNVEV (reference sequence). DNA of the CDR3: TGTGCCAGCAGTTTCGCCACTAGCGGGGGGGGGAATGAGCAGTTCTTC. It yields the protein CASSFATSGGGNEQFF.

CDR3 protein: CATSRDGPVDLNYEQYF. As DNA, the CDR3 is TGTGCCACCAGCAGAGATGGGCCGGTGGACTTAAACTACGAGCAGTACTTC. The chain links TRBV15 to TRBJ2-7; possibly TRBD2 for D (5 bases). The CDR3 is made up of 17 amino acids. Per the germline V gene, CDR1 is LNHNV and CDR2 is YYDKDF (reference sequence). Trimming stripped 0 bases from V and 3 bases from J, with 18 bases between. Drawing the rest from reference TRBV15 and TRBJ2-7, the complete variable domain is DAMVIQNPRYQVTQFGKPVTLSCSQTLNHNVMYWYQQKSSQAPKLLFHYYDKDFNNEADTPDNFQSRRPNTSFCFLDIRSPGLGDTAMYLCATSRDGPVDLNYEQYFGPGTRLTVT.

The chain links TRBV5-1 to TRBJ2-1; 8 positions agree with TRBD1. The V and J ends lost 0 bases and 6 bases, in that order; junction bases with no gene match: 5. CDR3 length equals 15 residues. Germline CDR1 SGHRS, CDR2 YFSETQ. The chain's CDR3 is CASSLERTGFNEQFF. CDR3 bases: TGCGCCAGCAGCTTGGAAAGGACAGGGTTCAATGAGCAGTTCTTC. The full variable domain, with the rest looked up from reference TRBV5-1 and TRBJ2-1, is KAGVTQTPRYLIKTRGQQVTLSCSPISGHRSVSWYQQTPGQGLQFLFEYFSETQRNKGNFPGRFSGRQFSNSRSEMNVSTLELGDSALYLCASSLERTGFNEQFFGPGTRLTVL.

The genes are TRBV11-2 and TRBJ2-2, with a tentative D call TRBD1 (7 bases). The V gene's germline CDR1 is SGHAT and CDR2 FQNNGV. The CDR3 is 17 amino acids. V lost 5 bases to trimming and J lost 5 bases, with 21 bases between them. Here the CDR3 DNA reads TGTGCCAGCAGCAACAGGGCAGGGGGGCGACCAACCGGGGAGCTGTTTTTT. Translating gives CASSNRAGGRPTGELFF. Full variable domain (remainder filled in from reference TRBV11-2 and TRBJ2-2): EAGVAQSPRYKIIEKRQSVAFWCNPISGHATLYWYQQILGQGPKLLIQFQNNGVVDDSQLPKDRFSAERLKGVDSTLKIQPAKLEDSAVYLCASSNRAGGRPTGELFFGEGSRLTVL.

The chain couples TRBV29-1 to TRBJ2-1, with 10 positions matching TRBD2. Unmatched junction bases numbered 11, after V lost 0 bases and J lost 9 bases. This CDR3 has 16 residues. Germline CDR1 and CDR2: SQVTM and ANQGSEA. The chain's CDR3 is CSVEEGLAGDYGEQFF. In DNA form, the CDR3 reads TGCAGCGTTGAAGAAGGGCTAGCGGGGGATTACGGTGAGCAGTTCTTC.

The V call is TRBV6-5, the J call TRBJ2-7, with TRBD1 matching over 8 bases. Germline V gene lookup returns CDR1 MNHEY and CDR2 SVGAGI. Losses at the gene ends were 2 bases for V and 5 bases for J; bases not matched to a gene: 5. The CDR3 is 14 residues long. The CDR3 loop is CASSYKAGGHEQYF. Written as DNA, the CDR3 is TGTGCCAGCAGTTACAAGGCAGGGGGCCACGAGCAGTACTTC.

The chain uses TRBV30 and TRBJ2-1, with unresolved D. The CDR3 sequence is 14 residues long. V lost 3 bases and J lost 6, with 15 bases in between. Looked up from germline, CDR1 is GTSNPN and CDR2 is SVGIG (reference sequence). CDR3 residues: CAWSQPITLNEQFF. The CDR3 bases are TGTGCCTGGAGCCAACCTATAACGCTCAATGAGCAGTTCTTC.

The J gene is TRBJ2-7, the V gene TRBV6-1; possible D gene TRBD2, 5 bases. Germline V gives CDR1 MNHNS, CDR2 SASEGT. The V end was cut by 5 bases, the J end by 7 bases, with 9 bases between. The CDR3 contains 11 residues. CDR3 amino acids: CASSQLAEQYF. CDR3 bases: TGTGCCAGCAGTCAATTAGCGGAGCAGTACTTC.

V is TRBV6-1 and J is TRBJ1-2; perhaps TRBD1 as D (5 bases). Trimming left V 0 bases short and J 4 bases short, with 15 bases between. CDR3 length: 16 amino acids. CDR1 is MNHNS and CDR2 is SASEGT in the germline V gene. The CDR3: CASSEAPYGAGYGYTF. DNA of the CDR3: TGTGCCAGCAGTGAAGCCCCTTATGGGGCTGGCTATGGCTACACCTTC.

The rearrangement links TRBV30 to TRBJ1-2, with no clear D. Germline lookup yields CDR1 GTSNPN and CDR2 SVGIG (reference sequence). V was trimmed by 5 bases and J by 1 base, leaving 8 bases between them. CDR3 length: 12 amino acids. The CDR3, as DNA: TGTGCCTGGGATGAGTTTAACTATGGCTACACCTTC. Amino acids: CAWDEFNYGYTF.

Written as DNA, the CDR3 is TGTGCCAGCAGCTCCCCATTAAGGCTCGGGGGAAAGCAGTACTTC. Protein sequence: CASSSPLRLGGKQYF. V and J are TRBV5-4 and TRBJ2-7, with a tentative D call TRBD2 (6 bases). Germline V gene sequence: CDR1 SGHNT, CDR2 YYREEE (reference sequence). The CDR3 is 15 amino acids. V was shortened by 3 bases and J by 8 bases, with 21 bases between the two germline ends.

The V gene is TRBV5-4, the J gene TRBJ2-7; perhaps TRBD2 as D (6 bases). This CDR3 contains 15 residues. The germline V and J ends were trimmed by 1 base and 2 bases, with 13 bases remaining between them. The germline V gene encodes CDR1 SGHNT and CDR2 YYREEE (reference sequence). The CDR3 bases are TGTGCCAGCAGCTTGATCGGGGGAGCAACCTACGAGCAGTACTTC. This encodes CASSLIGGATYEQYF. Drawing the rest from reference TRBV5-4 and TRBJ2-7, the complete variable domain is ETGVTQSPTHLIKTRGQQVTLRCSSQSGHNTVSWYQQALGQGPQFIFQYYREEENGRGNFPPRFSGLQFPNYSSELNVNALELDDSALYLCASSLIGGATYEQYFGPGTRLTVT.

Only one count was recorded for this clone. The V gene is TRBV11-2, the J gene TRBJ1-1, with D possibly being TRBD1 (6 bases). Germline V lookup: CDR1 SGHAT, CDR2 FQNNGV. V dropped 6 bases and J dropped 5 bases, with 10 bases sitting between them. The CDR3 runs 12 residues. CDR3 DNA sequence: TGTGCCAGCAGGTATACAGGGACTGAAGCTTTCTTT. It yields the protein CASRYTGTEAFF.

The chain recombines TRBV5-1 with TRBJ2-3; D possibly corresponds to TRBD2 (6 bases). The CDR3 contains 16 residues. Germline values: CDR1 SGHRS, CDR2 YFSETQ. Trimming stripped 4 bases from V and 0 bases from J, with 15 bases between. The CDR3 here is CASSPTVSGSTDTQYF. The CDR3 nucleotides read TGCGCCAGCAGCCCGACGGTTAGCGGTAGCACAGATACGCAGTATTTT.

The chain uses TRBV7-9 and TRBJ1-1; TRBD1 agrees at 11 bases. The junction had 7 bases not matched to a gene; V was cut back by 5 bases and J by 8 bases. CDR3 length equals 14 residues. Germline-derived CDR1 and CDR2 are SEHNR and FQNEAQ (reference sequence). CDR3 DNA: TGTGCCAGCAGCCTTTCCGGGACAGGGGGGGAAGCTTTCTTT. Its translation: CASSLSGTGGEAFF.

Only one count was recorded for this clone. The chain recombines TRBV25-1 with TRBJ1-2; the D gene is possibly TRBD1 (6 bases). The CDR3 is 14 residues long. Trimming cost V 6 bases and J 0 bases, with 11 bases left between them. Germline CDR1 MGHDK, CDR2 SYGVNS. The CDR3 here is CASSVGQSNYGYTF. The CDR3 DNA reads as TGTGCCAGCAGCGTTGGACAGTCTAACTATGGCTACACCTTC.

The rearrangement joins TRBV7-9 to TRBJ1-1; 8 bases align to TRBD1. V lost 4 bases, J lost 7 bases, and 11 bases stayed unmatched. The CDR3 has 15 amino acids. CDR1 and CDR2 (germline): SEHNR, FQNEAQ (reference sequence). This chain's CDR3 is CASSSKGQGGDEAFF. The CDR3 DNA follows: TGTGCCAGCAGCTCAAAAGGACAGGGAGGGGATGAAGCTTTCTTT.

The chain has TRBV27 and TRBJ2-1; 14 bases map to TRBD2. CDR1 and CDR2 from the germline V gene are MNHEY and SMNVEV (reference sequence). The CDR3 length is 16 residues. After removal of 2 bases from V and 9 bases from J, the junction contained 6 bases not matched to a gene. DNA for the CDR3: TGTGCCAGCAGTTTAGCCGGACTAGCGGGAGGATCTGAGCAGTTCTTC. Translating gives CASSLAGLAGGSEQFF.

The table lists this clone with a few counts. The CDR3 DNA is TGTGCCACCGACAACGGGACAGCTAATGAAAAACTGTTTTTT. This gives the protein CATDNGTANEKLFF. The V and J genes are TRBV6-5 and TRBJ1-4; 7 bases are shared with TRBD1. V shed 10 bases and J 3 bases; nucleotides not matched to a gene: 8. Germline V lookup: CDR1 MNHEY, CDR2 SVGAGI. This CDR3 spans 14 amino acids.

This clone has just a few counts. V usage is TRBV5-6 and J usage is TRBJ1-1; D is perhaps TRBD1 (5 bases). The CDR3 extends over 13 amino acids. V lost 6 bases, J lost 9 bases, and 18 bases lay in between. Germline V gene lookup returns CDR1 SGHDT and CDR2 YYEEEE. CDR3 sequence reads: CASNVGGVYKAFF. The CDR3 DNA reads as TGTGCCAGCAACGTGGGGGGGGTCTACAAAGCTTTCTTT.

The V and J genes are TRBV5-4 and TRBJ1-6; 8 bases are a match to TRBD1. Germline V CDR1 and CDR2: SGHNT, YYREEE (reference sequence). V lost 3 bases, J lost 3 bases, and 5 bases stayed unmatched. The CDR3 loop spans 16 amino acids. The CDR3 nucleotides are TGTGCCAGCAGCTGGGGAACAGGGGGCTATAATTCACCCCTCCACTTT. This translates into CASSWGTGGYNSPLHF.